What follows are 5 T cell receptor beta chains derived from one specimen sequenced in a study of blood T cell repertoires in COVID-19. Assay used: immunoSEQ multiplex PCR; TCRdb lists only in-frame clones, some missing. The data hold 150,000 to 200,000 clones, with approximately 84% observed a single time. The sample was peripheral blood. Every receptor here comes from a woman at least 80 years old with COVID-19, enrolled during active disease.

This chain connects TRBV5-4 to TRBJ1-6, with D perhaps TRBD1 (5 bases). The CDR3 length is 15 residues. CDR1 SGHNT and CDR2 YYREEE come from the germline V gene (reference sequence). Trimming shortened V by 2 bases and J by 3 bases, and 9 bases separated the two germline ends. CDR3 loop: CASSFTGLYNSPLHF. Here the CDR3 DNA reads TGTGCCAGCAGCTTTACAGGCCTCTATAATTCACCCCTCCACTTT.

Comment on this clone: Other DNA sequences from this sample encode an identical CDR3 as well. The chain couples TRBV18 to TRBJ2-3; TRBD2 matches at 11 bases. The CDR3 sequence is 16 residues long. The ends lost 2 bases at V and 3 bases at J; junction bases unmatched: 4. The germline CDR1 and CDR2 sequences are KGHSH and LQKENI. CDR3 bases: TGTGCCAGCTCACCAGGCCTAGCGGGAGGAACAGATACGCAGTATTTT. This gives the protein CASSPGLAGGTDTQYF. The variable domain in full, completed from reference TRBV18 and TRBJ2-3, reads NAGVMQNPRHLVRRRGQEARLRCSPMKGHSHVYWYRQLPEEGLKFMVYLQKENIIDESGMPKERFSAEFPKEGPSILRIQQVVRGDSAAYFCASSPGLAGGTDTQYFGPGTRLTVL.

This clone was observed a single time. This chain uses TRBV10-3 with TRBJ2-1; D not certain. The CDR3 covers 14 residues. Trimming pared 2 bases from V and 10 bases from J, leaving 15 bases between. The germline CDR1 and CDR2 sequences are ENHRY and SYGVKD. The chain's CDR3 is CAISELPTFGEQFF. Here the CDR3 DNA reads TGTGCCATCAGTGAGCTCCCGACCTTCGGGGAGCAGTTCTTC.

The chain employs TRBV10-2 and TRBJ1-1; the match to TRBD1 covers 10 bases. Trimming cost V 6 bases and J 4 bases; bases outside gene matches: 2. The CDR3 is 13 residues long. Germline-derived CDR1 and CDR2 are WSHSY and SAAADI. The CDR3 DNA reads TGCGCCAGCAGCGGGACAGGGGTCACTGAAGCTTTCTTT. Residues: CASSGTGVTEAFF.

Here the CDR3 reads CATSDLRGKEQFF. The DNA for the CDR3 is TGTGCCACCAGTGATTTAAGGGGTAAAGAGCAGTTCTTC. The chain carries TRBV24-1 and TRBJ2-1, with D maybe TRBD1 (5 bases). This CDR3 contains 13 residues. Trimming took off 1 base at V and 10 bases at J, with 10 bases between the two ends. The germline CDR1 and CDR2 sequences are KGHDR and SFDVKD.